The clone carrying this T cell receptor (beta chain) was found many times. This entry is derived from a study of T cell repertoires in cytomegalovirus infection. This CDR3 comprises 14 residues. CDR1 and CDR2 (germline): SGHDT, YYEEEE. V dropped 6 bases and J dropped 3 bases, with 16 bases sitting between them. MiXCR, run by TCRdb on the reads, gives a single entry per CDR3 protein. In the table there are fewer than 550,000 distinct CDR3 sequences, roughly 10% of which are singletons. The chain has TRBV5-6 and TRBJ2-7; perhaps D is TRBD1 or TRBD2 (6 bases each). Sequencing input: PBMCs. The origin of this receptor is a human donor in good health (CMV status not recorded). Some clones in this sample may be carry-over from other donors' samples. The CDR3 DNA reads TGTGCCAGCACCCTTCGGGGGCCTGGCTACGAGCAGTACTTC. This sequence encodes CASTLRGPGYEQYF.